The 21 T cell receptor beta chains listed next were all sequenced from one sample in a study of cytomegalovirus exposure and HLA in healthy donors. PCR primers comprised 60 Vbeta and 13 Jbeta primers. Libraries were prepared by immunoSEQ multiplex PCR; TCRdb keeps only in-frame clonotypes and omits some of them. The table lists 81,000 or so clones, more than 55% of them singletons. Sequencing was carried out using PBMCs. The receptors derive from a woman aged 25 to 39 in good health and CMV-seropositive.

V and J are TRBV7-2 and TRBJ2-7, with D possibly TRBD2 on 7 matching bases. CDR1 SGHTA and CDR2 FQGNSA come from the germline V gene. V was cut by 1 base and J by 3 bases, with 13 bases left in between. The CDR3 consists of 15 residues. The CDR3 loop is CASSLVGGGDYEQYF. The CDR3 DNA reads TGTGCCAGCAGCTTAGTCGGCGGGGGCGACTACGAGCAGTACTTC.

The chain recombines TRBV28 with TRBJ1-1; possibly TRBD1 for D (5 bases). Between the trimmed V and J ends, which lost 1 base and 10 bases, there was a span of 13 bases. Germline V gene lookup returns CDR1 MDHEN and CDR2 SYDVKM. The CDR3 has 13 amino acids. The DNA of the CDR3 is TGTGCCAGCAGTTTATACGGGTCGGGGGGAGCTTTCTTT. Protein: CASSLYGSGGAFF.

This clone was picked up a small number of times. Sequence at one end of the junction differs from germline and may be a read error. This CDR3 reads CASSSSITFQGGKGYPF. CDR3 sequence (DNA): TGTGCCAGCAGCTCCTCCATCACCTTTCAGGGCGGGAAAGGCTACCCCTTC. The chain links TRBV7-2 to TRBJ1-2; TRBD1 is a possible D gene (5 bases). CDR1 and CDR2 (germline): SGHTA, FQGNSA. CDR3 length equals 17 residues. Filled out from reference TRBV7-2 and TRBJ1-2, the complete variable domain reads GAGVSQSPSNKVTEKGKDVELRCDPISGHTALYWYRQSLGQGLEFLIYFQGNSAPDKSGLPSDRFSAERTGGSVSTLTIQRTQQEDSAVYLCASSSSITFQGGKGYPFGSGTRLTVV.

The rearrangement joins TRBV5-1 to TRBJ2-7; 7 bases align to TRBD2. Trimming removed 4 bases from V and 2 bases from J; junction bases left unmatched: 9. Per germline, CDR1 SGHRS and CDR2 YFSETQ. The CDR3 runs 15 residues. CDR3: CASSPDGGTAYEQYF. Written as DNA, the CDR3 is TGCGCCAGCAGCCCGGACGGGGGGACGGCCTACGAGCAGTACTTC.

V usage is TRBV7-9 and J usage is TRBJ1-1; 9 bases match TRBD1. Looked up from germline, CDR1 is SEHNR and CDR2 is FQNEAQ (reference sequence). The CDR3 is made up of 15 amino acids. After removal of 5 bases from V and 5 bases from J, the junction contained 9 bases not matched to a gene. The CDR3, as DNA: TGTGCCAGCAGCGCATTTACAGGGGGCAGGACTGAAGCTTTCTTT. This gives the protein CASSAFTGGRTEAFF.

The V and J genes are TRBV28 and TRBJ1-1, with 11 nucleotides matching TRBD1. The germline V gene has CDR1 MDHEN and CDR2 SYDVKM. Losses at the gene ends were 2 bases for V and 4 bases for J; bases not matched to a gene: 3. CDR3 length: 15 residues. This chain's CDR3 is CASSLAGTGGTEAFF. The CDR3 DNA sequence: TGTGCCAGCAGTTTAGCCGGGACAGGGGGCACTGAAGCTTTCTTT.

In regard to this clone: At one end the junction does not follow the germline gene, possibly because of a read error. The chain has TRBV5-6 and TRBJ1-5; D gene uncertain. CDR1 is SGHDT and CDR2 is YYEEEE in the germline V gene. The CDR3 is 14 residues long. CDR3 DNA: TGTGCCAGCGCATCAGAGGGAGTCAATCAGCCCCGGCATTTT. Translated: CASASEGVNQPRHF.

V gene TRBV19 combines with J gene TRBJ1-3; D gene ambiguous. CDR3 size: 13 residues. Germline CDR1 and CDR2: LNHDA and SQIVND (reference sequence). The V end was cut by 5 bases, the J end by 2 bases, with 7 bases between. CDR3 residues: CASSELAGNTIYF. CDR3 sequence (DNA): TGTGCCAGTAGTGAACTGGCTGGAAACACCATATATTTT.

This chain joins TRBV28 and TRBJ1-1; 7 bases line up with TRBD1. Germline lookup yields CDR1 MDHEN and CDR2 SYDVKM. Trimming took 6 bases from V and 4 from J; bases not matched to a gene: 2. CDR3 size: 12 residues. The CDR3 nucleotides are TGTGCCAGCAGCGAGGGGGCCACTGAAGCTTTCTTT. Its protein is CASSEGATEAFF.

The table lists this clone with a count of one. The rearrangement uses TRBV7-9 and TRBJ1-1, with TRBD1 as a possible D gene (6 bases). Trimming removed 5 bases at V and 6 bases at J, with 19 bases between. The CDR3 spans 15 residues. Germline V gives CDR1 SEHNR, CDR2 FQNEAQ (reference sequence). CDR3 DNA sequence: TGTGCCAGCAGCGTGACTACAGGGCTTGGGGCTGAAGCTTTCTTT. Amino acid sequence: CASSVTTGLGAEAFF.

The chain combines TRBV4-1 with TRBJ2-1; 8 positions agree with TRBD1. This CDR3 has 15 amino acids. Germline CDR1 MGHRA, CDR2 YSYEKL. Unmatched junction bases numbered 10, after V lost 3 bases and J lost 9 bases. CDR3 sequence reads: CASSHGTGLISEQFF. The CDR3 DNA reads as TGCGCCAGCAGCCATGGGACAGGATTAATTTCTGAGCAGTTCTTC.

This clone turned up a few times. The sample has other DNA sequences that encode this CDR3 too. The genes are TRBV27 and TRBJ2-7, with D perhaps matching TRBD1 (6 bases). The germline gives CDR1 MNHEY, CDR2 SMNVEV (reference sequence). CDR3 length: 14 residues. V gave up 6 bases and J gave up 4 bases, with 16 bases separating them. This CDR3 reads CASSTGTSLYEQYF. The CDR3 DNA follows: TGTGCCAGCAGCACCGGGACAAGTTTGTACGAGCAGTACTTC.

The rearrangement uses TRBV7-9 and TRBJ2-1; 9 bases are a match to TRBD2. Germline V CDR1 and CDR2: SEHNR, FQNEAQ (reference sequence). This CDR3 spans 15 amino acids. V lost 4 bases and J lost 9; bases outside the gene matches: 10. This CDR3 reads CASSSRGTSIAEQFF. The CDR3 DNA reads TGTGCCAGCAGCTCTCGGGGGACTAGCATAGCTGAGCAGTTCTTC.

This sequence joins TRBV9 and TRBJ2-2; no firm D call. CDR1 SGDLS and CDR2 YYNGEE come from the germline V gene. Between the trimmed V and J ends, which lost 0 bases and 1 base, there was a span of 10 bases. The CDR3 has 16 amino acids. The CDR3 region has the DNA TGTGCCAGCAGCGTAGCGTGGTGGCAGAACACCGGGGAGCTGTTTTTT. Translation: CASSVAWWQNTGELFF.

The chain has TRBV7-2 and TRBJ1-6; D ambiguous. The V and J ends lost 5 bases and 0 bases respectively, with 11 bases between them. This CDR3 spans 16 amino acids. Germline assignment: CDR1 SGHTA and CDR2 FQGNSA. CDR3 coding DNA: TGTGCCAGCAGCCGACAAGTTAGCTCCTATAATTCACCCCTCCACTTT. Translating gives CASSRQVSSYNSPLHF. The full variable domain, in which reference TRBV7-2 and TRBJ1-6 provide the parts outside the CDR3, is GAGVSQSPSNKVTEKGKDVELRCDPISGHTALYWYRQSLGQGLEFLIYFQGNSAPDKSGLPSDRFSAERTGGSVSTLTIQRTQQEDSAVYLCASSRQVSSYNSPLHFGNGTRLTVT.

V and J are TRBV6-5 and TRBJ1-2; 9 positions match TRBD1. CDR1 is MNHEY and CDR2 is SVGAGI in the germline V gene. This CDR3 region has 13 residues. V was clipped by 6 bases and J by 7 bases; unmatched bases: 6. Here the CDR3 reads CASSNTGGTGYTF. In DNA, the CDR3 is TGTGCCAGCAGCAATACAGGGGGCACTGGCTACACCTTC.

In DNA, the CDR3 is TGTGCCTGGAGCCTCCCCGGACAGGGGATATACGAGCAGTACTTC. This translates into CAWSLPGQGIYEQYF. This sequence joins TRBV30 and TRBJ2-7; 9 bases align to TRBD1. The CDR3 is 15 amino acids. The V gene end was trimmed by 3 bases and the J gene end by 4 bases; junction bases not matched to a gene: 10. Germline assignment: CDR1 GTSNPN and CDR2 SVGIG (reference sequence).

There are a few counts of this clone. The chain recombines TRBV30 with TRBJ1-1, with unresolved D. Germline-derived CDR1 and CDR2 are GTSNPN and SVGIG (reference sequence). This CDR3 comprises 12 residues. V was shortened by 1 base and J by 10 bases, with 13 bases between the two germline ends. CDR3 sequence (DNA): TGTGCCTGGAGTGGTAACCCCCGGGGAGCTTTCTTT. It translates to CAWSGNPRGAFF.

This clone was detected only a few times. V usage is TRBV5-1 and J usage is TRBJ2-3; possibly TRBD2 for D (6 bases). Germline lookup yields CDR1 SGHRS and CDR2 YFSETQ. This CDR3 is built from 18 residues. V shed 4 bases and J shed 0 bases, with 21 bases lying between them. This CDR3 is CASSRGRGGAGSTDTQYF. In nucleotides, the CDR3 is TGCGCCAGCAGCCGGGGGAGAGGAGGGGCGGGTAGCACAGATACGCAGTATTTT.

The chain recombines TRBV19 with TRBJ2-1; 9 positions agree with TRBD2. Trimming took 2 bases from V and 9 from J; bases not matched to a gene: 5. Germline V gene lookup returns CDR1 LNHDA and CDR2 SQIVND (reference sequence). The CDR3 covers 14 residues. The CDR3 coding sequence is TGTGCCAGTAGTATACTAGCGGGGCCCGCTGAGCAGTTCTTC. This codes for CASSILAGPAEQFF.

The chain links TRBV2 to TRBJ2-3; 8 nucleotides line up with TRBD1. The CDR3 is made up of 16 amino acids. After removal of 3 bases from V and 5 bases from J, the junction contained 10 bases not matched to a gene. In germline, CDR1 is SNHLY, CDR2 FYNNEI. The CDR3 DNA is TGTGCCAGCAGTGAGTATCGGACAGGGAATAAAGATACGCAGTATTTT. This codes for CASSEYRTGNKDTQYF.